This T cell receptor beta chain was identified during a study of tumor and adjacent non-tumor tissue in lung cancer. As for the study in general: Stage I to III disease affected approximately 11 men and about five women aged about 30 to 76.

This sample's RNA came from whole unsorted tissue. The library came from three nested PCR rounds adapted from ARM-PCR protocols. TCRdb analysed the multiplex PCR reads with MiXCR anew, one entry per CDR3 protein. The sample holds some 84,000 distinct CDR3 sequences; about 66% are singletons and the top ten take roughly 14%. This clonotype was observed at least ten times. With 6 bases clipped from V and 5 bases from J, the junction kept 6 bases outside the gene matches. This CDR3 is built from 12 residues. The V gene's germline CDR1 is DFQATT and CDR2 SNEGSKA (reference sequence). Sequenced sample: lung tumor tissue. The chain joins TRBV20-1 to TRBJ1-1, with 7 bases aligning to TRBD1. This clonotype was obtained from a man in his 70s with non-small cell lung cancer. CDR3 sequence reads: CSARTGFTEAFF. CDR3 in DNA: TGCAGTGCCCGGACAGGTTTTACTGAAGCTTTCTTT.